The present T cell receptor beta chain was sequenced within a study of cytomegalovirus exposure and HLA in healthy donors. A multiplex PCR was run with 60 Vbeta primers and 13 Jbeta primers. Sequencing used immunoSEQ multiplex PCR; TCRdb keeps in-frame clones, though not all of them. The sample data list around 150,000 clones. V was pared by 2 bases and J by 0 bases, with 6 bases of the junction left unmatched. Germline loops: CDR1 SGHRS, CDR2 YFSETQ. There are 18 residues in the CDR3. The sequencing sample was made of PBMCs. V gene TRBV5-1 combines with J gene TRBJ2-6; 9 positions match TRBD1. The clonotype originates from a man aged 35-49 years in good health and CMV-seronegative. CDR3 bases: TGCGCCAGCAGCTTAGGACAGGGGTACTACTCTGGGGCCAACGTCCTGACTTTC. Protein: CASSLGQGYYSGANVLTF. The whole variable domain, remainder taken from reference TRBV5-1 and TRBJ2-6, is KAGVTQTPRYLIKTRGQQVTLSCSPISGHRSVSWYQQTPGQGLQFLFEYFSETQRNKGNFPGRFSGRQFSNSRSEMNVSTLELGDSALYLCASSLGQGYYSGANVLTFGAGSRLTVL.